These T cell receptor beta chains were read from a single sample in a study of Ad26.COV2.S vaccination and SARS-CoV-2 variants. Method: immunoSEQ multiplex PCR; TCRdb's copy keeps in-frame clones and lacks some. The sample consists of about 350,000 clones, roughly 81% of them appearing once. Sequences were derived from peripheral blood, sampled in a trial of Ad26.COV2.S vaccine versus placebo. The origin of the receptors is a person aged 18-65 years who received the Ad26.COV2.S COVID-19 vaccine or a placebo. Each CDR3 is given with its conserved first and last residue. Each record gives: D gene, J gene, V gene, clone size, CDR3 protein, CDR3 DNA. The D gene is left open where the match is weak. Clone size is given for some rows only: seen once, a few or many times, or a class if the clone is expanded.

>NA|TRBJ1-3|TRBV5-4|NA
CASSLGQANSGNTIYF
TGTGCCAGCAGCTTGGGGCAGGCCAACTCTGGAAACACCATATATTTT
>TRBD1|TRBJ2-5|TRBV7-9|NA
CASSFVGQGKQETQYF
TGTGCCAGCAGCTTTGTTGGACAGGGTAAACAAGAGACCCAGTACTTC
>NA|TRBJ2-5|TRBV30|NA
CAWGQETQYF
TGTGCCTGGGGACAAGAGACCCAGTACTTC
>NA|TRBJ2-3|TRBV6-1|NA
CASSEGVLSPDTQYF
TGTGCCAGCAGTGAGGGAGTCTTATCTCCAGATACGCAGTATTTT
>TRBD2|TRBJ2-2|TRBV7-6|NA
CASSLATSMLLGELFF
TGTGCCAGCAGCTTAGCGACTAGCATGCTTTTAGGGGAGCTGTTTTTT
>NA|TRBJ2-3|TRBV4-3|NA
CASSHSGRAHITDTQYF
TGCGCCAGCAGCCATTCGGGTCGCGCACACATCACAGATACGCAGTATTTT
>TRBD1|TRBJ2-7|TRBV6-5|NA
CASSLTGQGNSYEQYF
TGTGCCAGCAGTTTGACTGGACAGGGGAACTCCTACGAGCAGTACTTC
>TRBD2|TRBJ2-5|TRBV6-5|NA
CASSYTGGRAQYF
TGTGCCAGCAGTTACACGGGAGGGAGGGCCCAGTACTTC
>NA|TRBJ1-2|TRBV2|NA
CASRDREGRYGYTF
TGTGCCAGCAGGGACAGAGAGGGACGCTATGGCTACACCTTC
>TRBD1|TRBJ2-7|TRBV15|NA
CATSRGTGGNEQYF
TGTGCCACCAGCAGGGGGACAGGAGGCAACGAGCAGTACTTC
>TRBD1|TRBJ2-1|TRBV7-9|NA
CASSFPDRRNEQFF
TGTGCCAGCAGCTTCCCGGACAGGCGGAATGAGCAGTTCTTC
>TRBD1|TRBJ2-1|TRBV5-4|NA
CASSPPRGQGTEQFF
TGTGCCAGCAGCCCCCCGAGGGGACAGGGGACGGAGCAGTTCTTC
>TRBD2|TRBJ2-7|TRBV10-2|NA
CASSDSGGPYEQYF
TGCGCCAGCAGTGACTCGGGGGGGCCCTACGAGCAGTACTTC
>TRBD1|TRBJ1-6|TRBV5-4|NA
CASSLDRGSPLHF
TGTGCCAGCAGCTTGGACAGGGGTTCACCCCTCCACTTT
>NA|TRBJ2-7|TRBV12-3/TRBV12-4|few
CASSLTDFYEQYF
TGTGCCAGCAGTTTAACGGATTTCTACGAGCAGTACTTC
>NA|TRBJ2-7|TRBV7-9|medium-sized
CASSPRGRNNSYEQYF
TGTGCCAGCAGCCCGAGAGGACGGAACAACTCCTACGAGCAGTACTTC
>TRBD1|TRBJ1-6|TRBV6-5|NA
CASSRTGSSSPLHF
TGTGCCAGCAGCCGGACAGGGTCGAGTTCACCCCTCCACTTT
>NA|TRBJ2-7|TRBV25-1|NA
CASSEGTTGEQYF
TGTGCCAGCAGTGAAGGTACTACCGGCGAGCAGTACTTC
>TRBD1|TRBJ1-2|TRBV19|NA
CASSIDQGANYGYTF
TGTGCCAGTAGTATAGACCAGGGGGCTAACTATGGCTACACCTTC
>NA|TRBJ1-5|TRBV3-1/TRBV3-2|NA
CASSQDPRGDQPQHF
TGTGCCAGCAGCCAGGACCCGAGGGGGGACCAGCCCCAGCATTTT
>TRBD1|TRBJ2-5|TRBV18|NA
CASSPDGWTGGVETQYF
TGTGCCAGCTCACCCGATGGGTGGACAGGGGGCGTGGAGACCCAGTACTTC
>TRBD1|TRBJ1-3|TRBV30|NA
CAWRRGQGGSGNTIYF
TGTGCCTGGAGACGGGGACAGGGGGGATCTGGAAACACCATATATTTT
>TRBD1|TRBJ1-5|TRBV2|NA
CATGDSHNQPQHF
TGTGCCACCGGGGACAGCCACAATCAGCCCCAGCATTTT
>NA|TRBJ2-7|TRBV19|NA
CASSAPGGWGSYEQYF
TGTGCCAGTAGTGCCCCCGGAGGTTGGGGCTCCTACGAGCAGTACTTC
>TRBD1|TRBJ1-1|TRBV7-2|NA
CASSPDRGPNTEAFF
TGTGCCAGCAGCCCAGACAGGGGCCCCAACACTGAAGCTTTCTTT
>TRBD2|TRBJ2-3|TRBV7-2|NA
CASRVGLAGTDTQYF
TGTGCCAGCAGAGTCGGACTAGCGGGCACAGATACGCAGTATTTT
>TRBD2|TRBJ2-5|TRBV7-2|few
CASSYPPGTSGLQETQYF
TGTGCCAGCAGCTACCCCCCCGGGACTAGCGGCCTCCAAGAGACCCAGTACTTC